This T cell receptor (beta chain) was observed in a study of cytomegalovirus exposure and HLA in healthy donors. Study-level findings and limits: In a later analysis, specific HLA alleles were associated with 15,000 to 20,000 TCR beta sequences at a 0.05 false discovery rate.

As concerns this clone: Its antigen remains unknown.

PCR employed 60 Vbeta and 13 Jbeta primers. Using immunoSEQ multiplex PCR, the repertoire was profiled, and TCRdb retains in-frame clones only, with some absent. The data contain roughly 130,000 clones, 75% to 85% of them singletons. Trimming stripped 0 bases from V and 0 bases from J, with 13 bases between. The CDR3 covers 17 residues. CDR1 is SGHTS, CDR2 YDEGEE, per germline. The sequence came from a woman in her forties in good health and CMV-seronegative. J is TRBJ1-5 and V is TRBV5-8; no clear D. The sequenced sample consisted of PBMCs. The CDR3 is CASSLVAGFNSNQPQHF. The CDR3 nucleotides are TGTGCCAGCAGCTTGGTTGCCGGGTTTAATAGCAATCAGCCCCAGCATTTT.